The 14 T cell receptor beta chains listed next were all sequenced from one sample in a study of T cells after yellow fever vaccination. MiXCR, applied by TCRdb to the 5' RACE reads, yields one record per CDR3 protein. Of 250,000 or so distinct CDR3 sequences in the sample, around 7% were seen once. Sequenced material: CD4+ T cells sorted from PBMCs, taken 15 days after the yellow fever booster vaccination. These receptors all stem from a man aged 30 to 39 who received the YFV17D yellow fever vaccine.

A few counts support this clonotype. In DNA, the CDR3 is TGTGCCAGCAGCTTAGAGGCGGGCCCCATCGCTTCGCCCCAGCATTTT. Encoded protein: CASSLEAGPIASPQHF. This chain joins TRBV11-2 and TRBJ1-5; D unresolved. Trimming pared 0 bases from V and 9 bases from J, leaving 18 bases between. CDR1 and CDR2 from the germline V gene are SGHAT and FQNNGV. This CDR3 contains 16 residues. The variable domain in full, completed from reference TRBV11-2 and TRBJ1-5, reads EAGVAQSPRYKIIEKRQSVAFWCNPISGHATLYWYQQILGQGPKLLIQFQNNGVVDDSQLPKDRFSAERLKGVDSTLKIQPAKLEDSAVYLCASSLEAGPIASPQHFGDGTRLSIL.

This clonotype was observed many times. This sequence joins TRBV20-1 and TRBJ2-4; maybe TRBD1 (5 bases). The CDR3 runs to 13 residues. Per the germline V gene, CDR1 is DFQATT and CDR2 is SNEGSKA (reference sequence). V was trimmed by 3 bases and J by 4 bases, leaving 10 bases between them. CDR3 sequence reads: CSASRGAKNIQYF. The CDR3 bases are TGCAGTGCTAGTAGGGGCGCTAAAAACATTCAGTACTTC.

This clonotype was observed many times. The J gene is TRBJ2-7, the V gene TRBV12-3 or TRBV12-4, with 7 bases matching TRBD2. This CDR3 is built from 12 residues. Trimming cost V 4 bases and J 9 bases; bases outside gene matches: 6. CDR3 coding DNA: TGTGCCAGCAGTTCAAGCGGGATGGCGCAGTACTTC. It yields the protein CASSSSGMAQYF.

The chain couples TRBV20-1 to TRBJ2-5, with 9 bases identical to TRBD2. Trimming took 3 bases from V and 3 from J; bases not matched to a gene: 17. This CDR3 is 18 amino acids long. Germline lookup yields CDR1 DFQATT and CDR2 SNEGSKA (reference sequence). In DNA, the CDR3 is TGCAGTGCTAGGGACCTTCGGTATAGCGGGAGTGTGGAAGAGACCCAGTACTTC. It codes for CSARDLRYSGSVEETQYF.

This clonotype was observed a few times. The chain links TRBV6-2 or TRBV6-3 to TRBJ1-1; 7 nucleotides align to TRBD1. This CDR3 has 17 amino acids. Germline V gene data show CDR1 as MNHEY and CDR2 as SVGEGT. V dropped 2 bases and J dropped 0; count of bases not matched to a gene: 9. CDR3 nucleotides: TGTGCCAGCAGTTACGGGGCGCACAGGGGATTGAACACTGAAGCTTTCTTT. Encoded protein: CASSYGAHRGLNTEAFF.

In this sample, this clonotype turned up many times. The chain uses TRBV5-1 and TRBJ1-5, with 7 bases matching TRBD1. The germline V gene has CDR1 SGHRS and CDR2 YFSETQ. The CDR3 sequence is 14 residues long. V gave up 4 bases and J gave up 3 bases; unmatched junction bases: 4. CDR3 residues: CASSPGQANQPQHF. The CDR3 DNA is TGCGCCAGCAGCCCCGGACAGGCCAATCAGCCCCAGCATTTT. Full variable domain (rest looked up from reference TRBV5-1 and TRBJ1-5): KAGVTQTPRYLIKTRGQQVTLSCSPISGHRSVSWYQQTPGQGLQFLFEYFSETQRNKGNFPGRFSGRQFSNSRSEMNVSTLELGDSALYLCASSPGQANQPQHFGDGTRLSIL.

As for this clonotype: Lacking the conserved final phenylalanine or tryptophan, this CDR3 likely reflects a read error. This chain connects TRBV19 to TRBJ2-1; the D gene is possibly TRBD1 (5 bases). CDR1 is LNHDA, CDR2 SQIVND, per germline (reference sequence). The CDR3 loop spans 15 amino acids. Trimming cost V 8 bases and J 0 bases, with 14 bases left between them. Written as DNA, the CDR3 is TGTGCCAGTTCTATTCGGACACGCTCCTACAATGAGCAGTTCTAC. Its translation: CASSIRTRSYNEQFY.

In DNA form, the CDR3 reads TGTGCCAGCAGTGAATGGGACGGACCCTTTAATGAGCAGTTCTTC. Its translation is CASSEWDGPFNEQFF. The J gene is TRBJ2-1, the V gene TRBV2; either TRBD1 or TRBD2 may supply D (5 bases each). Germline V gives CDR1 SNHLY, CDR2 FYNNEI. The CDR3 has 15 residues. The V end was cut by 2 bases, the J end by 7 bases, with 15 bases between.

In this sample, this clonotype turned up a few times. This chain connects TRBV5-1 to TRBJ1-4; TRBD1 agrees at 7 bases. CDR3 length: 13 residues. Germline V gives CDR1 SGHRS, CDR2 YFSETQ. V shed 4 bases, J shed 8 bases, and the junction held 5 bases outside the gene matches. The CDR3 protein is CASSVTGDEKLFF. The CDR3 region has the DNA TGCGCCAGCAGCGTAACAGGGGACGAAAAACTGTTTTTT.

Of note for this clonotype: An end of the junction differs from the germline gene, which may be a read error. J is TRBJ2-5 and V is TRBV29-1; 7 bases match TRBD1. The CDR3 covers 16 residues. Germline assignment: CDR1 SQVTM and CDR2 ANQGSEA. CDR3 bases: TGCGGCGTTCCCACCGAAGGGGGCCGCCCGCAAGAGACCCAGTACTTC. Translation: CGVPTEGGRPQETQYF.

This clonotype was seen ten or more times. The rearrangement links TRBV4-2 to TRBJ2-6; D unclear. In germline, CDR1 is LGHNA, CDR2 YNFKEQ. V was cut by 0 bases and J by 3 bases, with 3 bases left in between. The CDR3 length is 14 residues. The CDR3 sequence is CASSQDNGANVLTF. The CDR3 DNA sequence: TGTGCCAGCAGCCAAGATAATGGGGCCAACGTCCTGACTTTC.

This CDR3 is CATGTSGTDTQYF. CDR3 coding DNA: TGTGCCACCGGGACTAGCGGCACAGATACGCAGTATTTT. The rearrangement links TRBV24-1 to TRBJ2-3; TRBD2 agrees at 10 bases. The CDR3 is 13 residues long. Germline CDR1 reads KGHDR; CDR2 reads SFDVKD. V shed 9 bases and J 1 base; nucleotides not matched to a gene: 0.

This clonotype was counted only a few times. The J gene is TRBJ2-1, the V gene TRBV12-3 or TRBV12-4; 9 positions agree with TRBD2. V trimming: 6 bases; J trimming: 7 bases; junction bases outside the gene matches: 16. The CDR3 runs 17 residues. The CDR3 region is CASSQPMGAGGHNEQFF. Here the CDR3 DNA reads TGTGCCAGCAGCCAACCAATGGGGGCGGGAGGGCATAATGAGCAGTTCTTC.

This clonotype showed up just a few times. This chain connects TRBV6-4 to TRBJ2-3, with a possible D match to TRBD2 (5 bases). This CDR3 is 16 amino acids long. Germline CDR1 MRHNA, CDR2 SNTAGT. Trimming removed 0 bases from V and 4 bases from J, with 14 bases in between. This CDR3 reads CASSDSPLAPPDTQYF. The CDR3 bases are TGTGCCAGCAGTGACTCTCCCCTAGCTCCCCCAGATACGCAGTATTTT.